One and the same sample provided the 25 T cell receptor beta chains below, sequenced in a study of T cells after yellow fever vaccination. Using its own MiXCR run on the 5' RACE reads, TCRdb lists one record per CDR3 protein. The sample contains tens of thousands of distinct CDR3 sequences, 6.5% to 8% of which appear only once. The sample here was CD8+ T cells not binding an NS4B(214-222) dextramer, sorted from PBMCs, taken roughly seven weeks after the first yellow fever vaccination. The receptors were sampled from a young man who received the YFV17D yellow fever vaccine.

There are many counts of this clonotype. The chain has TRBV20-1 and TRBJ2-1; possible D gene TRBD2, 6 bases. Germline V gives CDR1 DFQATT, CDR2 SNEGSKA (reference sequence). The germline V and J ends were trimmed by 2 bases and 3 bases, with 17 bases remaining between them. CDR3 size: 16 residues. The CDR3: CSARTLSSADYNEQFF. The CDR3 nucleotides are TGCAGTGCTAGAACCCTCTCTAGCGCTGACTACAATGAGCAGTTCTTC.

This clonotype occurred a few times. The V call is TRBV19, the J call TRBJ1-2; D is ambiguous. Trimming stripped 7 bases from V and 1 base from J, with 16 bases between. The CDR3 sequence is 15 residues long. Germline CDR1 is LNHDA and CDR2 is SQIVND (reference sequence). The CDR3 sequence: CASTGAARINYGYTF. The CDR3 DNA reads TGTGCCAGTACCGGAGCGGCGAGAATTAACTATGGCTACACCTTC.

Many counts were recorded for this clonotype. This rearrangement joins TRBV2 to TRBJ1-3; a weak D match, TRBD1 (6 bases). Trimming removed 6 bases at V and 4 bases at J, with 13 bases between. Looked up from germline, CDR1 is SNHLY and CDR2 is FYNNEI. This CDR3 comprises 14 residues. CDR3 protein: CASSPGAYGNTIYF. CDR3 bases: TGTGCCAGCAGCCCAGGGGCGTACGGAAACACCATATATTTT. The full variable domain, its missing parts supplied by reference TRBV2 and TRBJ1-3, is EPEVTQTPSHQVTQMGQEVILRCVPISNHLYFYWYRQILGQKVEFLVSFYNNEISEKSEIFDDQFSVERPDGSNFTLKIRSTKLEDSAMYFCASSPGAYGNTIYFGEGSWLTVV.

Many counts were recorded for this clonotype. CDR3 loop: CASSQDSQGSLAGYTF. CDR3 sequence (DNA): TGCGCCAGCAGCCAAGATTCGCAGGGAAGCTTGGCTGGCTACACCTTC. The rearrangement links TRBV4-3 to TRBJ1-2; a weak D match, TRBD1 (5 bases). Between the trimmed V and J ends, which lost 0 bases and 7 bases, there was a span of 18 bases. Germline values: CDR1 LGHNA, CDR2 YSLEER. The CDR3 has 16 residues.

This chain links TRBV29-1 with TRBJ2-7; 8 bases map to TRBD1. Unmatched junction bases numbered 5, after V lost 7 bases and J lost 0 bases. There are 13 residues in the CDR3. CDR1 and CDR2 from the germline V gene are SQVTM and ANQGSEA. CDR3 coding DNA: TGCAGCGGAAGAGACAGGGGCTCCTACGAGCAGTACTTC. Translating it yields CSGRDRGSYEQYF.

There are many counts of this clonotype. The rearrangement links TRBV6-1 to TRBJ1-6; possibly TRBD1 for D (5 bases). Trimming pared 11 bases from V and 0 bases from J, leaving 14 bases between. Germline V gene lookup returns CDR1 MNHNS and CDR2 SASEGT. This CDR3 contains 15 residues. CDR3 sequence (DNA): TGTGCCGTGAGGGACTACGGCTCCTATAATTCACCCCTCCACTTT. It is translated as CAVRDYGSYNSPLHF.

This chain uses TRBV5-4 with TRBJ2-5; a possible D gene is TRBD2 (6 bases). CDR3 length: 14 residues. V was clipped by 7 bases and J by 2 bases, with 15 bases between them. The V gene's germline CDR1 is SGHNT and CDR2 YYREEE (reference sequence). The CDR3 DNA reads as TGTGCCAGCGAGCTTGGCGGGGAACAAGAGACCCAGTACTTC. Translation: CASELGGEQETQYF.

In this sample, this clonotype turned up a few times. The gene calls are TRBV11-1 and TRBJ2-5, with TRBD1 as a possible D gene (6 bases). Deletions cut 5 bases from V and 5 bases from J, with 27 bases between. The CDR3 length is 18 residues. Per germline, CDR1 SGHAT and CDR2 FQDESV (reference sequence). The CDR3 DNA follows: TGTGCCAGCAGCCTACCCCTCCCGGGACAAGCATATAGGGAGACCCAGTACTTC. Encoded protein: CASSLPLPGQAYRETQYF.

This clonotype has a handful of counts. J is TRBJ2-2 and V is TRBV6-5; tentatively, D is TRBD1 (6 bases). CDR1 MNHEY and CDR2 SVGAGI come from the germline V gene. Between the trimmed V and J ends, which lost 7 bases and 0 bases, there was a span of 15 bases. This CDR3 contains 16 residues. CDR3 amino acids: CASNFVGAANTGELFF. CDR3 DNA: TGTGCCAGCAATTTTGTGGGGGCCGCGAACACCGGGGAGCTGTTTTTT.

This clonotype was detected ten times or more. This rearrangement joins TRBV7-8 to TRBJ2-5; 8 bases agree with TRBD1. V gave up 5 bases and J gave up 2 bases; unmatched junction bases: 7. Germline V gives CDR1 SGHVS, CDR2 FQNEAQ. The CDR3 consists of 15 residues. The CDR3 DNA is TGTGCCAGCAGCCCTGGGACAGGAAGGCAAGAGACCCAGTACTTC. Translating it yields CASSPGTGRQETQYF.

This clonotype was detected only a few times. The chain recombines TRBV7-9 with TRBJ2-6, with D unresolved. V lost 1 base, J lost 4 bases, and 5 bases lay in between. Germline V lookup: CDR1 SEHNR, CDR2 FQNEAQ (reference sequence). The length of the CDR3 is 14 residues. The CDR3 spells CASSLGRGANVLTF. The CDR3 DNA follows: TGTGCCAGCAGCTTAGGGAGAGGGGCCAACGTCCTGACTTTC.

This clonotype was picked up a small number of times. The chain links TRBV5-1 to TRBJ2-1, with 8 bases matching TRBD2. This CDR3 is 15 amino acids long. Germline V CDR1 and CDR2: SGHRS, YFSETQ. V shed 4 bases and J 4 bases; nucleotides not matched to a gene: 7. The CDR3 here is CASSPGLDWYNEQFF. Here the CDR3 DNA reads TGCGCCAGCAGCCCGGGACTAGATTGGTACAATGAGCAGTTCTTC.

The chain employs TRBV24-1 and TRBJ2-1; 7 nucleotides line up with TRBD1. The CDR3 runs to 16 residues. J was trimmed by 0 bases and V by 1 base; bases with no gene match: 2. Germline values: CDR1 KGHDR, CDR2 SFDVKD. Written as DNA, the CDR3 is TGTGCCACCAGTGATTTACAGGGGAGCTCCTACAATGAGCAGTTCTTC. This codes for CATSDLQGSSYNEQFF.

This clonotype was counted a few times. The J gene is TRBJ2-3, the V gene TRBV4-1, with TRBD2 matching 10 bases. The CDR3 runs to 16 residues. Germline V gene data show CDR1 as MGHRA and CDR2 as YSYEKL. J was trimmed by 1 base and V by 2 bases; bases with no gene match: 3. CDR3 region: CASSQHTSGGTDTQYF. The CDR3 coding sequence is TGCGCCAGCAGCCAACATACTAGCGGGGGCACAGATACGCAGTATTTT.

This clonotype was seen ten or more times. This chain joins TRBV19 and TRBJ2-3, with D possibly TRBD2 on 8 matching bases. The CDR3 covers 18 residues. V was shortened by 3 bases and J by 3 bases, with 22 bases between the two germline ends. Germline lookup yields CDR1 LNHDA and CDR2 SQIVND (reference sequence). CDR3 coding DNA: TGTGCCAGTAGTATCGGCCCAGGGGGTAGCGGGGAAACAGATACGCAGTATTTT. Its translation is CASSIGPGGSGETDTQYF.

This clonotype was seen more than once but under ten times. CDR3 amino acids: CASSTRGFNYGYTF. The CDR3 coding sequence is TGTGCCAGCAGTACCAGGGGTTTTAACTATGGCTACACCTTC. The chain uses TRBV6-1 and TRBJ1-2; perhaps TRBD1 as D (6 bases). Germline-derived CDR1 and CDR2 are MNHNS and SASEGT. V was clipped by 5 bases and J by 1 base, with 11 bases between them. The CDR3 runs 14 residues.

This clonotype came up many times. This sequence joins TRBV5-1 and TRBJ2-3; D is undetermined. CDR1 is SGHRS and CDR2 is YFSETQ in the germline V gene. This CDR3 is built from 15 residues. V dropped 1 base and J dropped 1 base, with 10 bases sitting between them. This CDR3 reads CASSLTGDGTDTQYF. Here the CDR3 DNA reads TGCGCCAGCAGCTTGACCGGAGATGGCACAGATACGCAGTATTTT.

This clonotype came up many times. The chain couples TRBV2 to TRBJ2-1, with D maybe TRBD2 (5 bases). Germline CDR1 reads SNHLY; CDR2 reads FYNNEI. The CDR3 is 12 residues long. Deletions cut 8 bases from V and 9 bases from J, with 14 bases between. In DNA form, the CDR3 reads TGTGCCAGCGAGGACTCTCCCAGTGAGCAGTTCTTC. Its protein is CASEDSPSEQFF.

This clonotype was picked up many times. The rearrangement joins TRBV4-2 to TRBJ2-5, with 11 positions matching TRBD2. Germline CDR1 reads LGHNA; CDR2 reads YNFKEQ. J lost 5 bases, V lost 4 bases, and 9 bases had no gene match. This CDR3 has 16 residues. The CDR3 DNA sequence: TGTGCCAGCAGCCCTGGGGCTAGCGGGGGGTCTGAGACCCAGTACTTC. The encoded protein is CASSPGASGGSETQYF.

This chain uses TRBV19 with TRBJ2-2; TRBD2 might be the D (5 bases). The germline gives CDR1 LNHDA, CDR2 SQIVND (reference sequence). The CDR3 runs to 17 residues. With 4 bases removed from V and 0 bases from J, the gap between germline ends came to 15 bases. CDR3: CASSRGLFPANTGELFF. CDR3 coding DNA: TGTGCCAGTAGTAGAGGACTGTTCCCGGCGAACACCGGGGAGCTGTTTTTT.

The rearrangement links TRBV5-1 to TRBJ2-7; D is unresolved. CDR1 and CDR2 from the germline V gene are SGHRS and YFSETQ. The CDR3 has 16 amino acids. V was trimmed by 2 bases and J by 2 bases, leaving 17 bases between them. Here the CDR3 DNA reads TGCGCCAGCAGCTTACCCCCCTACGACGGCACCTACGAGCAGTACTTC. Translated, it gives CASSLPPYDGTYEQYF.

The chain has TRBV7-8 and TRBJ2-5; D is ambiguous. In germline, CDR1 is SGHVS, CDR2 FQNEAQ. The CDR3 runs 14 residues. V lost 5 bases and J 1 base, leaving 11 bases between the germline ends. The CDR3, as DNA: TGTGCCAGCAGCCTTGTATGGTCCCAAGAGACCCAGTACTTC. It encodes CASSLVWSQETQYF.

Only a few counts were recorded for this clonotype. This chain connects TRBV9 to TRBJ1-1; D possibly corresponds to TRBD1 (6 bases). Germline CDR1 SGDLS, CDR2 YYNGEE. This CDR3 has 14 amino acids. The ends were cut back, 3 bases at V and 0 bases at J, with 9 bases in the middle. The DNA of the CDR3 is TGTGCCAGCAGCGCAGGGGTCATGAACACTGAAGCTTTCTTT. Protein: CASSAGVMNTEAFF.

The CDR3 nucleotides read TGTGCCAGCAGTTCCCTACGCGGGAGGGGTAATGAAAAACTGTTTTTT. It yields the protein CASSSLRGRGNEKLFF. The chain is built from TRBV27 and TRBJ1-4; D possibly corresponds to TRBD1 (5 bases). V was clipped by 4 bases and J by 4 bases, with 16 bases between them. Germline V lookup: CDR1 MNHEY, CDR2 SMNVEV (reference sequence). CDR3 length equals 16 residues.

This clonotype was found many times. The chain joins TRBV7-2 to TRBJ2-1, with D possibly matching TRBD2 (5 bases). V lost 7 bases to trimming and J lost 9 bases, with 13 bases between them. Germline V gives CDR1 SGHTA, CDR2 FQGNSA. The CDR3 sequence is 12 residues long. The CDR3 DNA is TGTGCCAGCATCGGGGAGCCCGCTGAGCAGTTCTTC. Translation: CASIGEPAEQFF.